These 25 T cell receptor beta chains were all obtained from the same sample, sequenced in a study of regulatory T cells in long-lasting Graves disease. Specified time point: newly diagnosed GD, antithyroid drugs for less than 3 months. PBMC-derived RNA was used for the TCR library. Construction of the TCR beta libraries employed iRepertoire HTBI primers in conjunction with Arm-PCR of CDR3 regions. TCRdb fed the multiplex PCR reads into MiXCR, producing one record per CDR3 protein. Of hundreds of thousands of distinct CDR3 sequences in the sample, less than 20% were seen once. This sample also appeared in a second study, on T cells in Graves' hyperthyroidism and ophthalmopathy.

The input for sequencing was peripheral blood mononuclear cells (PBMCs), taken at new diagnosis, from a patient treated with antithyroid drugs. The receptors were gathered from a woman aged 30 to 39 with Graves disease.

This clonotype was detected only a few times. The gene calls are TRBV12-3 or TRBV12-4 and TRBJ2-7; the match to TRBD1 covers 8 bases. V shed 11 bases, J shed 5 bases, and the junction held 5 bases outside the gene matches. The CDR3 loop spans 11 amino acids. The CDR3 region has the DNA TGTGCCTCAGGACAGGGCCACGAGCAGTACTTC. Its protein is CASGQGHEQYF.

In its sample, this clonotype was seen many times. The gene calls are TRBV29-1 and TRBJ2-2; D gene ambiguous. The germline CDR1 and CDR2 sequences are SQVTM and ANQGSEA. Trimming took off 5 bases at V and 1 base at J, with 11 bases between the two ends. The CDR3 contains 14 residues. The CDR3: CSVRADLNTGELFF. CDR3 nucleotides: TGCAGCGTTAGGGCGGACCTGAACACCGGGGAGCTGTTTTTT.

At least ten counts were recorded for this clonotype. The chain couples TRBV30 to TRBJ1-2, with D tentatively TRBD1 (5 bases). The CDR3 is 11 amino acids. Between the trimmed V and J ends, which lost 3 bases and 5 bases, there was a span of 7 bases. Germline values: CDR1 GTSNPN, CDR2 SVGIG (reference sequence). The CDR3 loop is CAWRDRYGYTF. The CDR3, as DNA: TGTGCCTGGAGAGACAGATATGGCTACACCTTC.

The V gene is TRBV20-1, the J gene TRBJ2-2; TRBD1 matches 9 bases. Germline V gene lookup returns CDR1 DFQATT and CDR2 SNEGSKA (reference sequence). This CDR3 spans 16 amino acids. With V trimmed by 3 bases and J by 7 bases, 12 bases remained unmatched. Here the CDR3 DNA reads TGCAGTGCTAGGGTCTTAACAGGGGGCGGGAACGGGGAGCTGTTTTTT. Protein sequence: CSARVLTGGGNGELFF.

This chain uses TRBV3-1 with TRBJ2-7, with D hard to call. The germline V gene encodes CDR1 LGHDT and CDR2 YNNKEL (reference sequence). Trimming removed 1 base at V and 0 bases at J, with 10 bases between. This CDR3 has 15 residues. The CDR3 coding sequence is TGTGCCAGCAGCCAAGGACTGATGAGCTCCTACGAGCAGTACTTC. The encoded protein is CASSQGLMSSYEQYF.

This clonotype appeared a few times. The V call is TRBV6-2 or TRBV6-3, the J call TRBJ2-1, with 11 positions matching TRBD2. The CDR3 is made up of 15 amino acids. Trimming took 2 bases from V and 7 from J; bases not matched to a gene: 4. Germline V gene lookup returns CDR1 MNHEY and CDR2 SVGEGT. CDR3 sequence reads: CASSYGLAGGNEQFF. The CDR3 DNA reads as TGTGCCAGCAGTTACGGGCTAGCGGGAGGAAATGAGCAGTTCTTC.

This clonotype was recorded many times. V usage is TRBV30 and J usage is TRBJ2-1; D may be TRBD1 or TRBD2 (5 bases each). Germline assignment: CDR1 GTSNPN and CDR2 SVGIG (reference sequence). The CDR3 totals 13 residues. V lost 2 bases and J 6 bases, leaving 11 bases between the germline ends. As DNA, the CDR3 is TGTGCCTGGAGTCGGGGCAGCGGCAATGAGCAGTTCTTC. Translating gives CAWSRGSGNEQFF.

This clonotype was recorded many times. This chain connects TRBV29-1 to TRBJ1-1; no definite D call. Trimming cost V 7 bases and J 4 bases, with 19 bases left between them. The CDR3 length is 14 residues. The V gene's germline CDR1 is SQVTM and CDR2 ANQGSEA. CDR3 bases: TGCAGCGCGCGAATACAAGCCAGTAGCACTGAAGCTTTCTTT. Protein sequence: CSARIQASSTEAFF.

A few counts support this clonotype. The chain links TRBV11-3 to TRBJ1-1, with a possible D match to TRBD1 (5 bases). The germline V gene has CDR1 SGHNT and CDR2 YENEEA. CDR3 length equals 18 residues. Trimming took 5 bases from V and 0 from J, leaving 22 bases between them. CDR3 in amino acids: CASSRGSWALIVNTEAFF. In DNA, the CDR3 is TGTGCCAGCAGCAGGGGTTCTTGGGCGTTAATTGTGAACACTGAAGCTTTCTTT.

The rearrangement joins TRBV4-1 to TRBJ1-4; D may be TRBD1 (5 bases). The germline CDR1 and CDR2 sequences are MGHRA and YSYEKL. Trimming shortened V by 1 base and J by 8 bases, and 17 bases separated the two germline ends. This CDR3 contains 16 residues. For the CDR3, the DNA is TGCGCCAGCAGCCAAGGACAGTTTGAGTCCGGCGAAAAACTGTTTTTT. Translating it yields CASSQGQFESGEKLFF.

The CDR3 spells CASSQELAPDTQYF. Written as DNA, the CDR3 is TGTGCCAGCAGCCAGGAACTAGCGCCAGATACGCAGTATTTT. The chain recombines TRBV3-1 with TRBJ2-3; 7 positions agree with TRBD2. The CDR3 has 14 amino acids. V shed 3 bases, J shed 4 bases, and the junction held 4 bases outside the gene matches. From germline, CDR1 is LGHDT and CDR2 YNNKEL (reference sequence).

Many counts were recorded for this clonotype. This chain joins TRBV3-1 and TRBJ2-5; 13 nucleotides match TRBD2. Germline CDR1 and CDR2: LGHDT and YNNKEL (reference sequence). With 4 bases clipped from V and 7 bases from J, the junction kept 3 bases outside the gene matches. The CDR3 length is 14 residues. The CDR3 reads CASSRTSGSRTQYF. The DNA for the CDR3 is TGTGCCAGCAGCCGGACTAGCGGGAGTCGGACCCAGTACTTC.

In its sample, this clonotype was seen once. Possible read error: a much larger clone is one base away. The V call is TRBV20-1, the J call TRBJ2-3, with D hard to call. Germline V gene sequence: CDR1 DFQATT, CDR2 SNEGSKA (reference sequence). With 3 bases removed from V and 5 bases from J, the gap between germline ends came to 9 bases. CDR3 length equals 12 residues. The CDR3 is CSASLYLDTQYF. CDR3 sequence (DNA): TGCAGTGCTAGTCTCTACCTAGATACGCAGTATTTT.

This clonotype was recorded many times. V is TRBV27 and J is TRBJ1-5; 9 bases agree with TRBD1. This CDR3 contains 17 residues. The V gene end was trimmed by 2 bases and the J gene end by 7 bases; junction bases not matched to a gene: 12. CDR1 MNHEY and CDR2 SMNVEV come from the germline V gene (reference sequence). The DNA of the CDR3 is TGTGCCAGCAGTTTAAGTCAAAGGACAGGGGAAGGGCAGCCCCAGCATTTT. This sequence encodes CASSLSQRTGEGQPQHF.

Points on this clonotype: At one end, the junction sequence differs from germline, possibly due to a read error. The chain couples TRBV11-1 to TRBJ2-4, with D perhaps TRBD2 (6 bases). The CDR3 loop spans 16 amino acids. The germline V gene encodes CDR1 SGHAT and CDR2 FQDESV (reference sequence). CDR3 DNA: TGTGCCAGCAGCTCCCGGACTATCTTGGCCAAAAACATTCAGGACTTC. It specifies CASSSRTILAKNIQDF.

V is TRBV30 and J is TRBJ2-7, with D maybe TRBD2 (6 bases). Germline loops: CDR1 GTSNPN, CDR2 SVGIG (reference sequence). Trimming removed 2 bases at V and 4 bases at J, with 12 bases between. This CDR3 spans 13 amino acids. The CDR3 reads CAWSSGREYEQYF. CDR3 DNA sequence: TGTGCCTGGAGTAGTGGACGGGAGTACGAGCAGTACTTC.

This rearrangement joins TRBV6-2 or TRBV6-3 to TRBJ1-3, with D unresolved. The CDR3 consists of 11 residues. Per germline, CDR1 MNHEY and CDR2 SVGEGT. Trimming took 6 bases from V and 7 from J, leaving 7 bases between them. The CDR3 nucleotides read TGTGCCAGCAGCTCTTCTAACACCATATATTTT. This sequence encodes CASSSSNTIYF.

Regarding this clonotype: With a much larger clone just one base away, this may be a read error. The CDR3 here is CASSLEQVPYEQFF. The CDR3, as DNA: TGTGCCAGCAGCTTAGAGCAGGTTCCGTACGAGCAGTTCTTC. The V gene is TRBV7-9, the J gene TRBJ2-1; D remains ambiguous. In germline, CDR1 is SEHNR, CDR2 FQNEAQ (reference sequence). The CDR3 consists of 14 residues. V lost 1 base and J 10 bases, leaving 14 bases between the germline ends.

The table lists this clonotype with many counts. The chain has TRBV6-1 and TRBJ1-5; D is unclear. Trimming pared 6 bases from V and 1 base from J, leaving 10 bases between. The CDR3 loop spans 14 amino acids. CDR1 and CDR2 from the germline V gene are MNHNS and SASEGT. The CDR3 is CASRDGWSNQPQHF. As DNA, the CDR3 is TGTGCCAGCAGGGACGGGTGGAGCAATCAGCCCCAGCATTTT.

The table lists this clonotype with many counts. This chain links TRBV7-3 with TRBJ2-1; 13 positions agree with TRBD2. V shed 5 bases and J 5 bases; nucleotides not matched to a gene: 6. The CDR3 spans 16 residues. Germline loops: CDR1 SGHTA, CDR2 FQGTGA. In DNA, the CDR3 is TGTGCCAGCAGCGACTCCGGGACTAGCGGGGACAATGAGCAGTTCTTC. Translation: CASSDSGTSGDNEQFF.

This clonotype was observed a few times. The gene calls are TRBV9 and TRBJ2-2; 7 nucleotides line up with TRBD2. The CDR3 contains 18 residues. The germline V gene has CDR1 SGDLS and CDR2 YYNGEE. J gave up 6 bases and V 3 bases, and 17 bases lay outside the gene matches. The CDR3 loop is CASSDIYTGGRSPGELFF. In DNA, the CDR3 is TGTGCCAGCAGCGATATTTACACTGGCGGGAGATCCCCCGGGGAGCTGTTTTTT.

The table lists this clonotype with many counts. This chain joins TRBV7-6 and TRBJ1-1, with 8 bases fitting TRBD1. Unmatched junction bases numbered 3, after V lost 5 bases and J lost 1 base. Germline CDR1 SGHVS, CDR2 FNYEAQ. This CDR3 has 14 amino acids. CDR3 sequence: CASSTGQGNTEAFF. The CDR3 DNA follows: TGTGCCAGCAGCACCGGACAGGGGAACACTGAAGCTTTCTTT.

CDR3 nucleotide sequence: TGTGCCAGCAGCTTAGCTGGGACAGGGGGTTTAGGTCGGAGTCGGCAGTACTTC. Its protein is CASSLAGTGGLGRSRQYF. This rearrangement joins TRBV7-2 to TRBJ2-7; the match to TRBD1 covers 11 bases. The germline V gene encodes CDR1 SGHTA and CDR2 FQGNSA. The CDR3 length is 18 residues. The V gene end was trimmed by 0 bases and the J gene end by 9 bases; junction bases not matched to a gene: 16.

Comments on this clonotype: The junction shows a germline mismatch at one end, possibly a read error. CDR3 coding DNA: TGTGCCAGTACCCTCACGGACAGAAGATTTAATTTC. Translating gives CASTLTDRRFNF. The rearrangement joins TRBV19 to TRBJ2-7; tentative D call: TRBD1 (6 bases). The CDR3 spans 12 residues. Germline V CDR1 and CDR2: LNHDA, SQIVND (reference sequence).

This clonotype was observed at least ten times. This rearrangement joins TRBV2 to TRBJ2-3; possibly TRBD2 for D (5 bases). CDR1 SNHLY and CDR2 FYNNEI come from the germline V gene. Trimming took 4 bases from V and 6 from J, leaving 11 bases between them. There are 13 residues in the CDR3. This chain's CDR3 is CASSGDYTDTQYF. The CDR3 coding sequence is TGTGCCAGCAGTGGAGACTATACCGATACGCAGTATTTT.